A selection of T cell receptor beta chains follows, all from one sample in a study of early T cells in non-severe SARS-CoV-2 infection. TCRdb recomputed calls from the 5' RACE reads with MiXCR, one row per CDR3 protein. The repertoire includes tens of thousands of distinct CDR3 sequences, approximately 3.9% of them detected once, and about 4.4% sits in the top ten. Sequenced material: whole blood. These receptors were taken from an adult who was a healthcare worker with PCR-confirmed SARS-CoV-2 infection or an uninfected control (not recorded which). The conserved cysteine and the conserved F or W are not part of the CDR3 here. The order of the fields is V gene, clone size, J gene, CDR3 protein. Size is stated for part of the rows, as once, few or many counts, or as a class when the clone is expanded.

TRBV7-9	medium-sized	TRBJ2-1	ASSLEPGGRF
TRBV2	few	TRBJ2-3	ASSLTSGADTQY
TRBV3-1	many	TRBJ2-4	ASSLHRTGSNIQY
TRBV20-1	few	TRBJ2-3	SARLVDTQY
TRBV6-1	many	TRBJ1-1	ASSGRSTEAF
TRBV18	many	TRBJ1-2	ASSPLDREDGYT
TRBV20-1	medium-sized	TRBJ2-3	SARDQGGREQY
TRBV14	once	TRBJ2-3	ASSQGMGDTQY
TRBV30	many	TRBJ2-7	AWSGSGPYEQY
TRBV20-1	many	TRBJ2-1	SARRSGAEEQF
TRBV7-9	-	TRBJ2-7	ALQREEGEQY
TRBV5-1	many	TRBJ1-1	ASSSVTAGDTEAF
TRBV24-1	many	TRBJ2-1	ATSDPRLREINEQF